This paragraph covers one TCR beta chain sequence. Its target is unknown. This sample is part of a study of cytomegalovirus exposure and HLA in healthy donors. Whole-study findings and limits: The authors listed approximately 150 TCR beta chains as cytomegalovirus-associated. Likely technical artifact: a cluster of highly shared sequence variants.

The PCR ran on 60 Vbeta and 13 Jbeta primers. Measured with immunoSEQ multiplex PCR; TCRdb has only the in-frame clones, and not every one. This sample has about 94,000 clones, with around 76% found just once. Germline V gene lookup returns CDR1 SQVTM and CDR2 ANQGSEA. V shed 7 bases and J shed 5 bases, with 16 bases lying between them. The CDR3 is made up of 13 amino acids. V usage is TRBV29-1 and J usage is TRBJ2-3, with D maybe TRBD2 (6 bases). The receptor was isolated from a man aged 40-55 years in good health and CMV-seropositive. Source material: PBMCs. In DNA form, the CDR3 reads TGCAGCGCCGCGCGGGGCGAGGAAGATACGCAGTATTTT. Protein sequence: CSAARGEEDTQYF.